These 30 T cell receptor beta chains originate from one sample sequenced in a study of post-analysis software for immune sequencing data. Study findings and constraints: In patients, five or six TRBV segments were more frequent than in controls, with TRBV5-6, TRBV5-1 and TRBV20-1 among them.

The library was made from cDNA and included unique molecular identifiers. TCRdb re-called the PCR reads through MiXCR, storing one row per CDR3 protein. The sample includes fewer than 850,000 distinct CDR3 sequences, 30% of them seen just once. Antigens of these TCRs are unknown. Sequenced input: blood. The receptors were gathered from a girl aged 10-17 years with multiple sclerosis.

This clonotype was observed a single time. CDR3 loop: CASSLGAGEHNEQFF. The DNA for the CDR3 is TGTGCCAGCAGCTTAGGGGCAGGGGAACACAATGAGCAGTTCTTC. The chain links TRBV7-2 to TRBJ2-1; D perhaps matches TRBD1 (6 bases). CDR1 is SGHTA and CDR2 is FQGNSA in the germline V gene. CDR3 length equals 15 residues. Between the trimmed V and J ends, which lost 1 base and 5 bases, there was a span of 12 bases.

The DNA of the CDR3 is TGCGCCAGCAGCCCGGGATCAATGGGCGTAGAAAAACTGTTTTTT. Translating it yields CASSPGSMGVEKLFF. The rearrangement links TRBV4-3 to TRBJ1-4; the D is unclear. Deletions cut 4 bases from V and 8 bases from J, with 17 bases between. The CDR3 has 15 amino acids. Germline CDR1 is LGHNA and CDR2 is YSLEER.

Turning to this clonotype: A read error may produce the germline difference seen at one junction end. The chain's CDR3 is CVIGGGGETQYF. CDR3 DNA: TGTGTCATCGGCGGGGGCGGAGAGACCCAGTACTTC. The V and J genes are TRBV10-3 and TRBJ2-5; weak D call: TRBD2 (7 bases). CDR1 is ENHRY, CDR2 SYGVKD, per germline. The CDR3 consists of 12 residues.

The rearrangement uses TRBV3-1 and TRBJ1-1; 7 nucleotides line up with TRBD1. The trim removed 5 bases at V and 0 bases at J, leaving 3 bases unmatched. CDR1 and CDR2 (germline): LGHDT, YNNKEL (reference sequence). The CDR3 runs 14 residues. Here the CDR3 DNA reads TGTGCCAGCAGCGCTGACAGGGTGAACACTGAAGCTTTCTTT. The encoded protein is CASSADRVNTEAFF.

This chain links TRBV6-1 with TRBJ1-2; D is unclear. This CDR3 has 14 amino acids. Per germline, CDR1 MNHNS and CDR2 SASEGT. Trimming shortened V by 7 bases and J by 2 bases, and 14 bases separated the two germline ends. CDR3: CASTLVTQNYGYTF. In nucleotides, the CDR3 is TGTGCCAGCACCCTAGTAACACAAAACTATGGCTACACCTTC.

The rearrangement joins TRBV6-1 to TRBJ1-2, with unresolved D. Trimming cost V 5 bases and J 4 bases, with 17 bases left between them. The CDR3 totals 15 residues. Germline CDR1 and CDR2: MNHNS and SASEGT. The CDR3 region is CASSSDPAGTYGYTF. The CDR3 DNA is TGTGCCAGCAGTAGCGATCCGGCGGGCACCTATGGCTACACCTTC.

This chain links TRBV7-8 with TRBJ1-5; a possible D gene is TRBD1 (5 bases). Trimming removed 2 bases from V and 3 bases from J, with 8 bases in between. Looked up from germline, CDR1 is SGHVS and CDR2 is FQNEAQ. The CDR3 sequence is 14 residues long. The CDR3 nucleotides read TGTGCCAGCAGCTTATGGGGGGTCAATCAGCCCCAGCATTTT. This encodes CASSLWGVNQPQHF.

The chain employs TRBV4-3 and TRBJ1-1; no clear D. V lost 0 bases to trimming and J lost 4 bases, with 15 bases between them. This CDR3 has 16 amino acids. Germline V gene lookup returns CDR1 LGHNA and CDR2 YSLEER. The CDR3 region is CASSQDNGGEGTEAFF. CDR3 in DNA: TGCGCCAGCAGCCAAGATAATGGAGGAGAGGGCACTGAAGCTTTCTTT.

V and J are TRBV20-1 and TRBJ2-2; D is possibly TRBD1 or TRBD2 (5 bases each). Germline loops: CDR1 DFQATT, CDR2 SNEGSKA (reference sequence). V was pared by 3 bases and J by 0 bases, with 11 bases between. The CDR3 has 15 residues. The CDR3 spells CSARYGASNTGELFF. In nucleotides, the CDR3 is TGCAGTGCTAGGTACGGGGCATCGAACACCGGGGAGCTGTTTTTT.

J is TRBJ1-2 and V is TRBV5-1; D might be TRBD1 (6 bases). CDR3 length equals 16 residues. Germline CDR1 SGHRS, CDR2 YFSETQ. V lost 0 bases, J lost 4 bases, and 16 bases lay in between. Here the CDR3 reads CASSLAADVRGYGYTF. CDR3 coding DNA: TGCGCCAGCAGCTTGGCAGCGGATGTCAGGGGCTATGGCTACACCTTC.

V usage is TRBV18 and J usage is TRBJ2-3; the D is unclear. The ends were cut back, 5 bases at V and 4 bases at J, with 16 bases in the middle. The CDR3 has 15 amino acids. CDR1 KGHSH and CDR2 LQKENI come from the germline V gene. DNA for the CDR3: TGTGCCAGCTCATCCACTCCCGCCCACGCAGATACGCAGTATTTT. Translated, it gives CASSSTPAHADTQYF.

The rearrangement uses TRBV29-1 and TRBJ2-2; tentatively, D is TRBD1 or TRBD2 (5 bases each). The V end was cut by 6 bases, the J end by 1 base, with 9 bases between. CDR1 and CDR2 (germline): SQVTM, ANQGSEA. The CDR3 covers 13 residues. Written as DNA, the CDR3 is TGCAGCGTAGGGACGGTGAACACCGGGGAGCTGTTTTTT. Translation: CSVGTVNTGELFF.

The genes are TRBV20-1 and TRBJ2-3, with D possibly being TRBD1 or TRBD2 (5 bases each). V dropped 5 bases and J dropped 14 bases, with 17 bases sitting between them. The germline V gene encodes CDR1 DFQATT and CDR2 SNEGSKA (reference sequence). The length of the CDR3 is 11 residues. The CDR3 region is CSAREDTRGYF. The DNA of the CDR3 is TGCAGTGCTCGCGAGGACACCCGGGGGTATTTT.

This chain joins TRBV3-1 and TRBJ1-6, with unresolved D. This CDR3 is 12 amino acids long. From germline, CDR1 is LGHDT and CDR2 YNNKEL (reference sequence). V was pared by 1 base and J by 10 bases, with 5 bases between. The chain's CDR3 is CASSQVSSPLHF. The CDR3 DNA reads TGTGCCAGCAGCCAAGTCTCCTCACCCCTCCACTTT.

This chain joins TRBV20-1 and TRBJ2-1; D may be TRBD2 (5 bases). Germline CDR1 DFQATT, CDR2 SNEGSKA (reference sequence). With 3 bases removed from V and 0 bases from J, the gap between germline ends came to 9 bases. This CDR3 region has 14 residues. The CDR3 sequence: CSARGASSYNEQFF. CDR3 coding DNA: TGCAGTGCTAGGGGAGCGAGCTCCTACAATGAGCAGTTCTTC.

The sample holds a few counts of this clonotype. The chain links TRBV5-1 to TRBJ2-3; D remains unclear. Trimming left V 0 bases short and J 2 bases short, with 7 bases between. The germline V gene has CDR1 SGHRS and CDR2 YFSETQ. The CDR3 has 14 amino acids. CDR3 sequence (DNA): TGCGCCAGCAGCTTGGAGACCGTCACAGATACGCAGTATTTT. Its translation is CASSLETVTDTQYF.

This clonotype was detected a few times. The gene calls are TRBV6-1 and TRBJ2-7, with unresolved D. V was cut by 4 bases and J by 0 bases, with 10 bases left in between. The CDR3 is 14 amino acids. Germline assignment: CDR1 MNHNS and CDR2 SASEGT. CDR3 nucleotide sequence: TGTGCCAGCAGTGTGGTCCCGAGCTCCTACGAGCAGTACTTC. Protein sequence: CASSVVPSSYEQYF.

The sample holds a few counts of this clonotype. The V and J genes are TRBV5-6 and TRBJ1-1; no definite D call. Germline values: CDR1 SGHDT, CDR2 YYEEEE. The CDR3 consists of 14 residues. Deletions cut 3 bases from V and 3 bases from J, with 12 bases between. The CDR3 loop reads CASSSQSLDTEAFF. CDR3 sequence (DNA): TGTGCCAGCAGCTCCCAATCGCTGGACACTGAAGCTTTCTTT.

On this clonotype: A read error may account for a junction end that differs from germline. The chain recombines TRBV9 with TRBJ1-1; the D gene is possibly TRBD1 (6 bases). CDR3 size: 14 residues. From germline, CDR1 is SGDLS and CDR2 YYNGEE. In DNA, the CDR3 is TGTGCCAGCAGCGTAGGGGGACACAACACTGAGGCTTTCTTT. Translating it yields CASSVGGHNTEAFF.

The chain is built from TRBV20-1 and TRBJ2-3; D ambiguous. From germline, CDR1 is DFQATT and CDR2 SNEGSKA (reference sequence). The CDR3 runs 13 residues. Trimming shortened V by 3 bases and J by 0 bases, and 7 bases separated the two germline ends. Written as DNA, the CDR3 is TGCAGTGCTAGGGAATGGAGCACAGATACGCAGTATTTT. Its protein product is CSAREWSTDTQYF.

Ten or more counts support this clonotype. The V call is TRBV12-3 or TRBV12-4, the J call TRBJ2-1; TRBD1 matches at 7 bases. The CDR3 has 13 amino acids. With 5 bases clipped from V and 6 bases from J, the junction kept 4 bases outside the gene matches. CDR3 nucleotide sequence: TGTGCCAGCAGTACACGACAGGGCAATGAGCAGTTCTTC. Amino acids: CASSTRQGNEQFF.

The rearrangement links TRBV6-5 to TRBJ1-5; 8 bases are shared with TRBD1. The junction had 2 bases not matched to a gene; V was cut back by 0 bases and J by 4 bases. Germline V CDR1 and CDR2: MNHEY, SVGAGI. The CDR3 covers 15 residues. This CDR3 reads CASSYSTGVNQPQHF. CDR3 nucleotides: TGTGCCAGCAGTTACTCGACAGGGGTTAATCAGCCCCAGCATTTT.

This clonotype was found a few times. The chain carries TRBV24-1 and TRBJ2-1; TRBD2 matches 7 bases. This CDR3 has 18 residues. V trimming: 5 bases; J trimming: 5 bases; junction bases outside the gene matches: 17. Germline V gene lookup returns CDR1 KGHDR and CDR2 SFDVKD. The CDR3 region has the DNA TGTGCCACCAGTGGCAGGGCTACTACGGGAGGTAAAGACAATGAGCAGTTCTTC. Residues: CATSGRATTGGKDNEQFF.

In this sample, this clonotype turned up many times. The V and J genes are TRBV10-3 and TRBJ2-7; 8 bases are shared with TRBD2. This CDR3 spans 14 amino acids. Trimming took 6 bases from V and 3 from J; bases not matched to a gene: 7. CDR1 and CDR2 from the germline V gene are ENHRY and SYGVKD. The CDR3 protein is CAIRDTSGRYEQYF. The CDR3 nucleotides are TGTGCCATCAGGGATACTAGCGGCCGCTACGAGCAGTACTTC.

This chain connects TRBV7-8 to TRBJ2-5; 9 nucleotides agree with TRBD2. The J call may be mistaken, given a closer DNA end match to TRBJ2-7. The CDR3 is 16 amino acids. Germline CDR1 SGHVS, CDR2 FQNEAQ. The CDR3 DNA reads TGTGCCAGCAGCTTCCCCCGCGGGAGGGAGGCCTACGAGCAGTACTTC. Translated: CASSFPRGREAYEQYF.

This clonotype was seen only a few times. This chain links TRBV20-1 with TRBJ2-3, with 8 nucleotides matching TRBD2. The CDR3 loop spans 15 amino acids. The V gene's germline CDR1 is DFQATT and CDR2 SNEGSKA (reference sequence). V gave up 3 bases and J gave up 5 bases; unmatched junction bases: 10. The CDR3 sequence is CSAREPRGGGDTQYF. CDR3 nucleotide sequence: TGCAGTGCTAGGGAACCTCGGGGGGGCGGAGATACGCAGTATTTT.

The chain combines TRBV2 with TRBJ1-2; D unresolved. The V gene lost 11 bases and the J gene lost 0 bases, with 7 bases spanning the gap. The CDR3 has 11 residues. The germline V gene has CDR1 SNHLY and CDR2 FYNNEI. The CDR3 DNA follows: TGTGCCGGCGGAGCTAACTATGGCTACACCTTC. Translating gives CAGGANYGYTF.

This clonotype has just one count. V is TRBV29-1 and J is TRBJ1-2; TRBD1 matches 7 bases. Per the germline V gene, CDR1 is SQVTM and CDR2 is ANQGSEA. Losses at the gene ends were 4 bases for V and 10 bases for J; bases not matched to a gene: 9. This CDR3 region has 12 residues. The CDR3 protein is CSVAKTGHLYTF. CDR3 sequence (DNA): TGCAGCGTTGCAAAGACAGGGCACCTCTACACCTTC.

This chain uses TRBV20-1 with TRBJ2-7; 7 bases fit TRBD1. Per the germline V gene, CDR1 is DFQATT and CDR2 is SNEGSKA (reference sequence). This CDR3 spans 16 amino acids. J lost 0 bases, V lost 3 bases, and 11 bases had no gene match. The CDR3 sequence: CSASVGDSIFSYEQYF. The CDR3 coding sequence is TGCAGTGCTAGTGTTGGGGACAGTATTTTCTCCTACGAGCAGTACTTC.

The chain uses TRBV5-1 and TRBJ1-3, with 7 bases matching TRBD1. V dropped 1 base and J dropped 0; count of bases not matched to a gene: 7. Per the germline V gene, CDR1 is SGHRS and CDR2 is YFSETQ. The CDR3 has 17 residues. The CDR3 region is CASSLTRQGSSGNTIYF. CDR3 nucleotide sequence: TGCGCCAGCAGCTTGACAAGACAGGGCAGCTCTGGAAACACCATATATTTT.